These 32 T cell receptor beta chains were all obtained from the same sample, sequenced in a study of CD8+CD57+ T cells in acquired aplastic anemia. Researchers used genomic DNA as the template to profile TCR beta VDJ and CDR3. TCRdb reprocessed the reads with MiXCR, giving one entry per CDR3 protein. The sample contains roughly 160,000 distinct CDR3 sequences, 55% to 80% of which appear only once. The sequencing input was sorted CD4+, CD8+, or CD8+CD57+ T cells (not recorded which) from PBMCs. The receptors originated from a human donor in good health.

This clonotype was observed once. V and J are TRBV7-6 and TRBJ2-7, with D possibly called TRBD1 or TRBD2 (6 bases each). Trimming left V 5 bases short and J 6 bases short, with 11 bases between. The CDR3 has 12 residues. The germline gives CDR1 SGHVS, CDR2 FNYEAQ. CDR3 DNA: TGTGCCAGCAGCCTGACGGGGGCCGAGCAGTACGTC. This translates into CASSLTGAEQYV.

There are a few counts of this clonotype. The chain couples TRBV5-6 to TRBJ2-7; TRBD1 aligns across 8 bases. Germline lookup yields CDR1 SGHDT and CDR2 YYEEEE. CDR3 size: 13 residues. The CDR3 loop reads CARDRRVSYEQYF. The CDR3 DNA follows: TGTGCGCGGGACAGGAGGGTTTCCTACGAGCAGTACTTC.

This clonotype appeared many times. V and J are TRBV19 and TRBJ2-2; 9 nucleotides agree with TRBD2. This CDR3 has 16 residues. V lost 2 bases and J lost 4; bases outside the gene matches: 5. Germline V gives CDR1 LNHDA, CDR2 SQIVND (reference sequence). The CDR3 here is CASSIRAGGFTGELFF. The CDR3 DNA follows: TGTGCCAGTAGTATAAGAGCGGGAGGTTTCACCGGGGAGCTGTTTTTT.

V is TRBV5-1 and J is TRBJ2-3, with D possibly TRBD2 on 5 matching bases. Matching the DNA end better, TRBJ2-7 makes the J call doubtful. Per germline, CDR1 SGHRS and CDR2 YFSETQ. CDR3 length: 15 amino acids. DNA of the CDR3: TGCGCCAGCAGCTTGGCGGTCTCCTCCCCGGGGGAGCAGTACTTC. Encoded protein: CASSLAVSSPGEQYF.

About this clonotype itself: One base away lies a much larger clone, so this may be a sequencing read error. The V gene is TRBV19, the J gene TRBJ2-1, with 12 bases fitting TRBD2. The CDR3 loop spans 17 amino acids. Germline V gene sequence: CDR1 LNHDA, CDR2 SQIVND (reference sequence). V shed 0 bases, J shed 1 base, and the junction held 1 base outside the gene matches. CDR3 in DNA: TGTGCCAGTAGTATAGAACTAGCGGGAGGATCCTACAATGAGCAGTTCTTC. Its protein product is CASSIELAGGSYNEQFF. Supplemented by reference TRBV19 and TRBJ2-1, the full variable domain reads DGGITQSPKYLFRKEGQNVTLSCEQNLNHDAMYWYRQDPGQGLRLIYYSQIVNDFQKGDIAEGYSVSREKKESFPLTVTSAQKNPTAFYLCASSIELAGGSYNEQFFGPGTRLTVL.

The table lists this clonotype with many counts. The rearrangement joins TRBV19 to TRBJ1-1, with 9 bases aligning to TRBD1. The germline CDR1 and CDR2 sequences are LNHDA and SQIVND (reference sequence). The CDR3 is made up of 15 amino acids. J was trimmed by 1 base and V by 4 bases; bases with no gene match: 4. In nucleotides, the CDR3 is TGTGCCAGTAGTAACAGGGGGCAAGGGAACACTGAAGCTTTCTTT. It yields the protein CASSNRGQGNTEAFF.

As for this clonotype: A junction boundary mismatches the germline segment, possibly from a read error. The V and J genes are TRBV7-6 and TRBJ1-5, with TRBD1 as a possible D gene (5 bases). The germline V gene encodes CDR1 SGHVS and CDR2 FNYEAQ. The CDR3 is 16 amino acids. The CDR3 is CASSSDTSYSNQPQHF. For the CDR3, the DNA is TGTGCCAGCAGCTCGGACACAAGCTATAGCAATCAGCCCCAGCATTTC.

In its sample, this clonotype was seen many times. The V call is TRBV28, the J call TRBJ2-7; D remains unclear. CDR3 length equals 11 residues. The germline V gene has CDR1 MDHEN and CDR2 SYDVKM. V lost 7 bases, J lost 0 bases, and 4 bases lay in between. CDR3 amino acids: CASTHSYEQYF. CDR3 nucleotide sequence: TGTGCCAGCACCCACTCCTACGAGCAGTACTTC.

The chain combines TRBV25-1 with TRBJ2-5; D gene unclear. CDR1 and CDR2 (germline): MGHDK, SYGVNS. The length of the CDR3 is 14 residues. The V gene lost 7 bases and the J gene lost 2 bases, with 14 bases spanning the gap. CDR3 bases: TGTGCCAGCACCGGCTCGGACCGACAAGAGACCCAGTACTTC. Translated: CASTGSDRQETQYF. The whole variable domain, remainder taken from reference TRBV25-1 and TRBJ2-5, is EADIYQTPRYLVIGTGKKITLECSQTMGHDKMYWYQQDPGMELHLIHYSYGVNSTEKGDLSSESTVSRIRTEHFPLTLESARPSHTSQYLCASTGSDRQETQYFGPGTRLLVL.

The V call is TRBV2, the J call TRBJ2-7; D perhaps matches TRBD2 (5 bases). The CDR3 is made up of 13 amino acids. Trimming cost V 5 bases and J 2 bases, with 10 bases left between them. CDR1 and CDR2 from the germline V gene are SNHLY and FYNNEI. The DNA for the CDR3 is TGTGCCAGCAGTTACGTCGGGACCTACGAGCAGTACTTC. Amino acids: CASSYVGTYEQYF.

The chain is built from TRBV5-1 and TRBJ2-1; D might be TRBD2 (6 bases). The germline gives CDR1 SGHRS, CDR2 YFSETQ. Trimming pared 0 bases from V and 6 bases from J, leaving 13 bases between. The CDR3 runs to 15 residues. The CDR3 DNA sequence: TGCGCCAGCAGCTTGGGAGGGACTGCAATCAATGAGCAGTTCTTC. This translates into CASSLGGTAINEQFF.

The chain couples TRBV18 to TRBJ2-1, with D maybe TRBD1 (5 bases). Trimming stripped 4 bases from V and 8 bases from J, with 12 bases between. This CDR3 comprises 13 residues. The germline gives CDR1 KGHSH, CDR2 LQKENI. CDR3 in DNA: TGTGCCAGCTCACTGAACAGGTTGGATGAGCAGTTCTTC. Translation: CASSLNRLDEQFF.

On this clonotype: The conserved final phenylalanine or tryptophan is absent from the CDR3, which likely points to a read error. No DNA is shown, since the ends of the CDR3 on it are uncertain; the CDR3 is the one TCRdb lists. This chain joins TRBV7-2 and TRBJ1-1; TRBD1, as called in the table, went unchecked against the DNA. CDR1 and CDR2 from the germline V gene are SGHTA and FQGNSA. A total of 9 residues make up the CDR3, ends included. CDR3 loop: CASSLEGPG.

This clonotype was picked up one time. In nucleotides, the CDR3 is TGCAGCTTTACAGGGGTCGGAAACACCATATATTTT. Protein sequence: CSFTGVGNTIYF. V is TRBV29-1 and J is TRBJ1-3, with 7 bases lining up with TRBD1. Trimming removed 8 bases from V and 4 bases from J; junction bases left unmatched: 5. From germline, CDR1 is SQVTM and CDR2 ANQGSEA. The CDR3 spans 12 residues.

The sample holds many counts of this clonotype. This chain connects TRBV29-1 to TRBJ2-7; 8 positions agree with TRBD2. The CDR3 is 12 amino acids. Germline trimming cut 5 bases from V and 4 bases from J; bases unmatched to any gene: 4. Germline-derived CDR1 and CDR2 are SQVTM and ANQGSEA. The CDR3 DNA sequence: TGCAGCGTTAGCGGGAGTAGTTACGAGCAGTACTTC. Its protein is CSVSGSSYEQYF.

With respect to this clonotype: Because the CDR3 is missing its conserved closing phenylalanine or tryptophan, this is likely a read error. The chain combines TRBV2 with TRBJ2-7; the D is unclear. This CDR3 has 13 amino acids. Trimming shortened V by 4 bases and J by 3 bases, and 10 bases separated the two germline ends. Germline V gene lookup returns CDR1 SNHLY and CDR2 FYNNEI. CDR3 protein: CASSGGYGYEQYL. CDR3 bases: TGTGCCAGCAGTGGGGGATACGGCTACGAGCAGTACCTC.

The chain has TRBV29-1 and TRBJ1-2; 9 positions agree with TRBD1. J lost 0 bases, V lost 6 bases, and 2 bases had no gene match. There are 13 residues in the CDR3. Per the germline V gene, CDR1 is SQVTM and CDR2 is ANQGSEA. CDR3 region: CSVGTGSNYGYTF. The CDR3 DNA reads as TGCAGCGTAGGGACAGGGTCTAACTATGGCTACACCTTC.

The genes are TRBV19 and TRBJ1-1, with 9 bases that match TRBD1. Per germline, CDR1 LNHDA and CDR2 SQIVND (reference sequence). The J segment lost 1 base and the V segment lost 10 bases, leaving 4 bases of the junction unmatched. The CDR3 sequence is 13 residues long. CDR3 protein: CATQTGGNTEAFF. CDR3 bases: TGTGCCACCCAGACAGGGGGGAACACTGAAGCTTTCTTT.

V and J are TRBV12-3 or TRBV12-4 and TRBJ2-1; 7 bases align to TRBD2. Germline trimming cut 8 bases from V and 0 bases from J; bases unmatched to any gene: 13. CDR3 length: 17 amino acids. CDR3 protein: CASGAFGASGSYNEQFF. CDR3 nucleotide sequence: TGTGCCAGCGGTGCCTTTGGTGCTAGCGGCTCCTACAATGAGCAGTTCTTC.

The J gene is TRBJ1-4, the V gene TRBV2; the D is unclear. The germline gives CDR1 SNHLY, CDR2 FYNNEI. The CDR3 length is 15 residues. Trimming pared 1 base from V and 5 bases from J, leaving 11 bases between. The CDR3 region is CASSEGPDYNEKLFF. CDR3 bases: TGTGCCAGCAGTGAAGGGCCAGACTACAATGAAAAACTGTTTTTT. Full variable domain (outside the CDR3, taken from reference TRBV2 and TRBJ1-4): EPEVTQTPSHQVTQMGQEVILRCVPISNHLYFYWYRQILGQKVEFLVSFYNNEISEKSEIFDDQFSVERPDGSNFTLKIRSTKLEDSAMYFCASSEGPDYNEKLFFGSGTQLSVL.

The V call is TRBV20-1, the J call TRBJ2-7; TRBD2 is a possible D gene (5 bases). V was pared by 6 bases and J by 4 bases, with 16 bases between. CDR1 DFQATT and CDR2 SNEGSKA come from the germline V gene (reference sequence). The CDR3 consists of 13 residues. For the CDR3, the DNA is TGCAGTGCCAACCGGGGTTTCAAATACGAGCAGTACTTC. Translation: CSANRGFKYEQYF.

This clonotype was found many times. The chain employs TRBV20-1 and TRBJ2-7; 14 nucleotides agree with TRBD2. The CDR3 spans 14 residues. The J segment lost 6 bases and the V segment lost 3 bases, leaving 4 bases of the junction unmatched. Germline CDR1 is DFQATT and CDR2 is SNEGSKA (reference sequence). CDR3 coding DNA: TGCAGTGCTAGGGGGACTAGCGGGAGTTCCGAGCAGTACTTC. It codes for CSARGTSGSSEQYF.

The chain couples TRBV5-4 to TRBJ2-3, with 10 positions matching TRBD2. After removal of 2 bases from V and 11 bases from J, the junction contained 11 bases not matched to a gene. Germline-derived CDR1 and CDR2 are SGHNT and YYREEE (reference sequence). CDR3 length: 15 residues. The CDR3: CASSFTGLADNEQYF. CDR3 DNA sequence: TGTGCCAGCAGCTTTACCGGACTAGCGGACAATGAGCAGTATTTT.

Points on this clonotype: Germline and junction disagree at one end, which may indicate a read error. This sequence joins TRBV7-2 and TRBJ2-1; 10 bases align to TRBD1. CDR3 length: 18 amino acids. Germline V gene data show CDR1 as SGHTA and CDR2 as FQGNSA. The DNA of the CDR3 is TGTGCCAGCAGCTTAGTTCGGGGGACAGGGGCTTTGGGGGATGAGCGGTTCTTC. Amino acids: CASSLVRGTGALGDERFF.

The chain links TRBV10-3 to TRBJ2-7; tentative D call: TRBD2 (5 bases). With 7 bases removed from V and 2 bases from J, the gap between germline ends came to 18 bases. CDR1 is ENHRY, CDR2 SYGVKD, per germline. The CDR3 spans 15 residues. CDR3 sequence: CAINSGVGEAYEQYF. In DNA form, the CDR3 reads TGTGCCATCAACTCCGGGGTCGGCGAGGCCTACGAGCAGTACTTC.

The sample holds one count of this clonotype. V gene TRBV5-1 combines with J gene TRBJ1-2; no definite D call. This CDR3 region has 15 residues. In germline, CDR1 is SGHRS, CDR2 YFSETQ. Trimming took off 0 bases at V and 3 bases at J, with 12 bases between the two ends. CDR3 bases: TGCGCCAGCAGCTTGGTATTCCTGGGAGACTATGGCTACACCTTC. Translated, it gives CASSLVFLGDYGYTF.

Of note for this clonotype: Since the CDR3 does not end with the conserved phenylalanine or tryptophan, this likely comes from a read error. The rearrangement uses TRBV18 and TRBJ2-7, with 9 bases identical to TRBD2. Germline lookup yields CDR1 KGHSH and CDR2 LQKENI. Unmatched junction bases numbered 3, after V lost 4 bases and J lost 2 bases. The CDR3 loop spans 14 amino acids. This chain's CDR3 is CASSQGLAPYEQYI. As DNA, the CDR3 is TGTGCCAGCTCACAAGGACTAGCGCCCTACGAGCAGTACATC.

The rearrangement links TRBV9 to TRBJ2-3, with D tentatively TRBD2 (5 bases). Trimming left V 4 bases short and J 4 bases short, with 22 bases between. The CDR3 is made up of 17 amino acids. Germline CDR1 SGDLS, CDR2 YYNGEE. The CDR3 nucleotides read TGTGCCAGCAGCCCAGACTGGATATTCAGCGGACCAGATACGCAGTATTTT. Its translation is CASSPDWIFSGPDTQYF. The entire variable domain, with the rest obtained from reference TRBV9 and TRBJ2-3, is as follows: DSGVTQTPKHLITATGQRVTLRCSPRSGDLSVYWYQQSLDQGLQFLIQYYNGEERAKGNILERFSAQQFPDLHSELNLSSLELGDSALYFCASSPDWIFSGPDTQYFGPGTRLTVL.

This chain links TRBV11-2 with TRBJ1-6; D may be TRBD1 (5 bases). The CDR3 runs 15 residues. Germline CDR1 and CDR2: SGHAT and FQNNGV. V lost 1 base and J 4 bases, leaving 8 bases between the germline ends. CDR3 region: CASSLGGGYNSPLHF. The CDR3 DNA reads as TGTGCCAGCAGCTTAGGGGGGGGGTATAATTCACCCCTCCACTTT.

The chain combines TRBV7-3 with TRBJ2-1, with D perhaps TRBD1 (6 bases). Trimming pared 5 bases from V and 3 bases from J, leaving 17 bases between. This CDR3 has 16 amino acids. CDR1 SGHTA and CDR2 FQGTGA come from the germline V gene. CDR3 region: CASSGIGGVGYNEQFF. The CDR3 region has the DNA TGTGCCAGCAGCGGCATAGGGGGAGTGGGCTACAATGAGCAGTTCTTC.

The CDR3 sequence: CSARQGPREEAFF. The CDR3 bases are TGCAGTGCAAGACAGGGCCCGCGAGAAGAAGCTTTCTTT. The chain uses TRBV20-1 and TRBJ1-1; TRBD1 matches 7 bases. CDR3 length equals 13 residues. The germline CDR1 and CDR2 sequences are DFQATT and SNEGSKA (reference sequence). The ends lost 6 bases at V and 8 bases at J; junction bases unmatched: 12.

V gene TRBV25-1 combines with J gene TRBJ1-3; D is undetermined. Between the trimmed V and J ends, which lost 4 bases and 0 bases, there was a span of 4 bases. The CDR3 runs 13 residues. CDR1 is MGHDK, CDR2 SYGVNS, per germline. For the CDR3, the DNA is TGTGCCAGCAGTGTGAACTCTGGAAACACCATATATTTT. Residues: CASSVNSGNTIYF. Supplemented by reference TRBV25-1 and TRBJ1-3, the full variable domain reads EADIYQTPRYLVIGTGKKITLECSQTMGHDKMYWYQQDPGMELHLIHYSYGVNSTEKGDLSSESTVSRIRTEHFPLTLESARPSHTSQYLCASSVNSGNTIYFGEGSWLTVV.